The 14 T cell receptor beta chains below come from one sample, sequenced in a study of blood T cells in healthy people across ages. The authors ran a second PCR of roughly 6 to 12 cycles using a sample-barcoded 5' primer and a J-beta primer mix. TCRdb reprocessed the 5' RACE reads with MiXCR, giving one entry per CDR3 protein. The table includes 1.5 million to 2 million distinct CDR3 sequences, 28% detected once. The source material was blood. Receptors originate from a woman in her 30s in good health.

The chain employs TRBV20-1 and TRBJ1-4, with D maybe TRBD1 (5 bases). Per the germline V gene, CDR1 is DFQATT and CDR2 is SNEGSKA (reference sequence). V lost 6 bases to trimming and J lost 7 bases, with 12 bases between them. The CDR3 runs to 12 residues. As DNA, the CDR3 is TGCAGTGCCTCTGGGGGGGGTGAAAAACTGTTTTTT. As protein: CSASGGGEKLFF.

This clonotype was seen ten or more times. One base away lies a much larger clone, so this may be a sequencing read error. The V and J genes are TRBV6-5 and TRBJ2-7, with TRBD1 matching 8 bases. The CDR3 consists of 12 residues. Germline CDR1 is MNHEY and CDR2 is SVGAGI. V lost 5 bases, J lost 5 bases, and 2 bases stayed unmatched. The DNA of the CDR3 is TGTGCCAGCAGTCGGACAGGGAACGAGCAGTACTTC. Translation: CASSRTGNEQYF.

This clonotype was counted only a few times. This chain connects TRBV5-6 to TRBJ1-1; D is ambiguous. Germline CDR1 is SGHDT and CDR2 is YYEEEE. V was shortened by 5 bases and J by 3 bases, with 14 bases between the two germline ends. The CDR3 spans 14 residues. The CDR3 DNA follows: TGTGCCAGCAGGGGGATACCTGGGGACACTGAAGCTTTCTTT. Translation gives CASRGIPGDTEAFF.

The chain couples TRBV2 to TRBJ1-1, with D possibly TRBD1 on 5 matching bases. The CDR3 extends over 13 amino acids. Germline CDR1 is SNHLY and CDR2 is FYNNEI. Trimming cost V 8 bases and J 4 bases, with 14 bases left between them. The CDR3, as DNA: TGTGCCAGCCTAGCACAGGCGGGCACTGAAGCTTTCTTT. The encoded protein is CASLAQAGTEAFF.

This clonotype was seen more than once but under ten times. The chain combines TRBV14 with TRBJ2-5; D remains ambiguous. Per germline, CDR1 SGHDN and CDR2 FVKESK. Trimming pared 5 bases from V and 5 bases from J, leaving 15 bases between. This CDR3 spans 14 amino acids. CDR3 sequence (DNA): TGTGCCAGCAGCTCGAACTTGGCCGTGGAGACCCAGTACTTC. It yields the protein CASSSNLAVETQYF.

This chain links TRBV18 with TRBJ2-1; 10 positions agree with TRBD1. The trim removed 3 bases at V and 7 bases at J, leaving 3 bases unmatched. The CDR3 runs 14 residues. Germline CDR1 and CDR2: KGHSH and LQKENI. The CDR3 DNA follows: TGTGCCAGCTCACCGGGACAGGGGTTAAATGAGCAGTTCTTC. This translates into CASSPGQGLNEQFF. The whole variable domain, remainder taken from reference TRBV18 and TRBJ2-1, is NAGVMQNPRHLVRRRGQEARLRCSPMKGHSHVYWYRQLPEEGLKFMVYLQKENIIDESGMPKERFSAEFPKEGPSILRIQQVVRGDSAAYFCASSPGQGLNEQFFGPGTRLTVL.

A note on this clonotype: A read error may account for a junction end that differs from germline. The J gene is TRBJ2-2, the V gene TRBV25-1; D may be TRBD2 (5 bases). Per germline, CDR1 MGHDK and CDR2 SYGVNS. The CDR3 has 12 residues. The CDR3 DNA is TGTGCCAGCAGCCGTCGTGTCGGGGAGCGGTTTTTT. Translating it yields CASSRRVGERFF.

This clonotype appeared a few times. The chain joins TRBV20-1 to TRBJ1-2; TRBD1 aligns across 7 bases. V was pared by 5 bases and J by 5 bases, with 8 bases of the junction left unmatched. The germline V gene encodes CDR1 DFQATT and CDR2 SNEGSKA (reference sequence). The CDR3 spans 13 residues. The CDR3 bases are TGCAGTGCTGTTGACAGGGTGAAGTATGGCTACACCTTC. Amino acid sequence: CSAVDRVKYGYTF.

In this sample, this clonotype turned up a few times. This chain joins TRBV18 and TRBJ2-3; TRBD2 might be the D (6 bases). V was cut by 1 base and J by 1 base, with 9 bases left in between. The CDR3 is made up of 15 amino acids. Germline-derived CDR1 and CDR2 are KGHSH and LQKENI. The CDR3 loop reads CASSPLERGTDTQYF. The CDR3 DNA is TGTGCCAGCTCACCACTAGAGCGGGGCACAGATACGCAGTATTTT.

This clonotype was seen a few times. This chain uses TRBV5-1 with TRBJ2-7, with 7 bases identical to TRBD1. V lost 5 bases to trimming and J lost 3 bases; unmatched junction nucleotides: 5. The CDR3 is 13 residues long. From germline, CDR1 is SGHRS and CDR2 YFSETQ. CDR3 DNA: TGCGCCAGCAGTCAGACAGGGCTCTACGAGCAGTACTTC. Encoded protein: CASSQTGLYEQYF.

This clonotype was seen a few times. The DNA of the CDR3 is TGTGCCAGCAGCTCAGGTCCGGGGCAGGAGGGCTACACCTTC. The encoded protein is CASSSGPGQEGYTF. The V gene is TRBV7-9, the J gene TRBJ1-2, with D perhaps TRBD1 (5 bases). Germline V gene sequence: CDR1 SEHNR, CDR2 FQNEAQ (reference sequence). This CDR3 region has 14 residues. V lost 4 bases and J lost 8, with 17 bases in between.

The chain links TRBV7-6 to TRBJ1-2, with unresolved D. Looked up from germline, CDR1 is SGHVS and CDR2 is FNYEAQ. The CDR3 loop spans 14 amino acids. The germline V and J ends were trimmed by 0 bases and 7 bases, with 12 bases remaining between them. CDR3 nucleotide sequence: TGTGCCAGCAGCTTAGCGTTTGGTTCGGGTGGCTACACCTTC. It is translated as CASSLAFGSGGYTF.

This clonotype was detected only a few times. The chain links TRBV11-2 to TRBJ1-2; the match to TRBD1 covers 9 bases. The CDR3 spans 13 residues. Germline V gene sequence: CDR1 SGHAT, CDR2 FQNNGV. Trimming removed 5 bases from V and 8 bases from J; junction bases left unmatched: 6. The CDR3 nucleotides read TGTGCCAGCAGCCGGGACAGGGTAAAAGGCTACACCTTC. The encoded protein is CASSRDRVKGYTF.

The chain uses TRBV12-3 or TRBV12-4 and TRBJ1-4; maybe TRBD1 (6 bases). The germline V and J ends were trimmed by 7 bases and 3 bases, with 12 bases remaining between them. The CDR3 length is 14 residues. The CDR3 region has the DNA TGTGCCAGCAACTCAGGGGTACCTAATGAAAAACTGTTTTTT. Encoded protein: CASNSGVPNEKLFF.